The sequence of this T cell receptor beta chain was determined in a study of blood T cell repertoires in COVID-19. Study background: From the United States, Italy and Spain came samples of acute and convalescent COVID-19.

The V gene lost 1 base and the J gene lost 6 bases, with 10 bases spanning the gap. CDR1 and CDR2 from the germline V gene are MGHRA and YSYEKL. The CDR3 spans 14 residues. The Seattle patients, enrolled during active infection, were followed longitudinally. Profiling relied on immunoSEQ multiplex PCR, and the TCRdb table lists in-frame clones only, not all of them. The table lists about 52,000 clones, about four fifths of them singletons. The sequenced sample consisted of peripheral blood. The chain is built from TRBV4-1 and TRBJ2-1, with D possibly matching TRBD1 (6 bases). The clonotype originates from an elderly man with COVID-19, enrolled during active disease. In nucleotides, the CDR3 is TGCGCCAGCAGCCAAGGGACAGTAGGCAATGAGCAGTTCTTC. Its protein is CASSQGTVGNEQFF.